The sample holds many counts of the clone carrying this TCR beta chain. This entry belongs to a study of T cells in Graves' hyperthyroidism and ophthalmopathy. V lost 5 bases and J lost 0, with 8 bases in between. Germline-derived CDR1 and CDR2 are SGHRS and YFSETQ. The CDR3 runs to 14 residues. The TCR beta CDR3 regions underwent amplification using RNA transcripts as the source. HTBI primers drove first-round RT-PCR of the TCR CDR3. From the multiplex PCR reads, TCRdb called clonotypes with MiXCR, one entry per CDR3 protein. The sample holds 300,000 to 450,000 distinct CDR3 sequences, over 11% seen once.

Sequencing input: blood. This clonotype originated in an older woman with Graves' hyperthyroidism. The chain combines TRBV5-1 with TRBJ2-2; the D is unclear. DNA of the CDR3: TGCGCCAGCAGATTGATGACGAACACCGGGGAGCTGTTTTTT. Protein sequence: CASRLMTNTGELFF.